These 22 T cell receptor beta chains were all obtained from the same sample, sequenced in a study of shared clonotypes between healthy human individuals. Naive CD8 cells lacked CD45RO, underwent positive selection for CCR7 and left out terminally differentiated effector memory CD45RA+ cells. Profiled with immunoSEQ multiplex PCR; TCRdb holds only in-frame clones, not every one. The sample carries nearly 2 million clones, approximately 94% recorded once. The specimen sequenced was naive CD8+ T cells sorted from blood. The origin of the receptors is a man younger than 35 in good health.

The gene calls are TRBV29-1 and TRBJ2-1, with 9 bases fitting TRBD2. V was pared by 0 bases and J by 9 bases, with 21 bases of the junction left unmatched. CDR1 SQVTM and CDR2 ANQGSEA come from the germline V gene. The CDR3 is 19 amino acids. CDR3 amino acids: CSVEDPLGGRAGGGSEQFF. The CDR3 nucleotides are TGCAGCGTTGAAGATCCGCTGGGGGGCCGAGCGGGAGGAGGGAGTGAGCAGTTCTTC.

The V and J genes are TRBV6-1 and TRBJ1-5, with 10 nucleotides matching TRBD1. Germline V lookup: CDR1 MNHNS, CDR2 SASEGT. The CDR3 has 16 amino acids. V was pared by 3 bases and J by 7 bases, with 9 bases of the junction left unmatched. The CDR3 DNA reads TGTGCCAGCAGTGACCTTATACGGGACAGGGGACAGCCCCAGCATTTT. Amino acids: CASSDLIRDRGQPQHF.

The chain couples TRBV9 to TRBJ2-3; no definite D call. Trimming removed 7 bases from V and 0 bases from J, with 12 bases in between. The germline V gene has CDR1 SGDLS and CDR2 YYNGEE. The CDR3 runs 14 residues. Here the CDR3 DNA reads TGTGCCAGCTCCCCGGGCAGGAGCACAGATACGCAGTATTTT. Residues: CASSPGRSTDTQYF.

A remark on this clone: Other DNA sequences in the same sample also yield this CDR3. The chain is built from TRBV5-1 and TRBJ2-3, with a tentative D call TRBD2 (5 bases). CDR3 size: 14 residues. Germline-derived CDR1 and CDR2 are SGHRS and YFSETQ. Trimming left V 0 bases short and J 3 bases short, with 8 bases between. The DNA of the CDR3 is TGCGCCAGCAGCTTGGTAACGGGGACAGATACGCAGTATTTT. Encoded protein: CASSLVTGTDTQYF.

The CDR3 reads CASSLGGGLAVREQYF. DNA for the CDR3: TGTGCCAGCAGTCTGGGAGGTGGACTAGCGGTCCGCGAGCAGTACTTC. V usage is TRBV5-6 and J usage is TRBJ2-7, with TRBD2 matching 10 bases. The ends lost 5 bases at V and 6 bases at J; junction bases unmatched: 14. Germline CDR1 is SGHDT and CDR2 is YYEEEE. The CDR3 runs 16 residues. The complete variable domain, with remaining parts taken from reference TRBV5-6 and TRBJ2-7, reads DAGVTQSPTHLIKTRGQQVTLRCSPKSGHDTVSWYQQALGQGPQFIFQYYEEEERQRGNFPDRFSGHQFPNYSSELNVNALLLGDSALYLCASSLGGGLAVREQYFGPGTRLTVT.

The V call is TRBV7-2, the J call TRBJ1-1, with TRBD1 matching 7 bases. The V gene end was trimmed by 4 bases and the J gene end by 4 bases; junction bases not matched to a gene: 0. CDR1 is SGHTA and CDR2 is FQGNSA in the germline V gene. The CDR3 is 12 amino acids. This CDR3 reads CASSYRGTEAFF. The CDR3, as DNA: TGTGCCAGCAGCTACAGGGGCACTGAAGCTTTCTTT.

The gene calls are TRBV7-9 and TRBJ2-7; D is unclear. V lost 5 bases and J lost 6, with 11 bases in between. Germline CDR1 reads SEHNR; CDR2 reads FQNEAQ (reference sequence). This CDR3 comprises 12 residues. CDR3: CASSPQDSEQYF. CDR3 DNA sequence: TGTGCCAGCAGCCCCCAGGATTCCGAGCAGTACTTC.

In this sample, this clone turned up once. The rearrangement joins TRBV9 to TRBJ2-5; tentative D call: TRBD2 (6 bases). V was shortened by 4 bases and J by 1 base, with 11 bases between the two germline ends. Germline V gene sequence: CDR1 SGDLS, CDR2 YYNGEE. This CDR3 has 14 amino acids. CDR3: CASSISGLQETQYF. In DNA form, the CDR3 reads TGTGCCAGCAGCATTTCGGGACTCCAAGAGACCCAGTACTTC.

The chain recombines TRBV30 with TRBJ2-5, with D maybe TRBD1 (6 bases). V dropped 2 bases and J dropped 5 bases, with 18 bases sitting between them. CDR3 length: 15 residues. Germline V CDR1 and CDR2: GTSNPN, SVGIG (reference sequence). CDR3 loop: CAWSQIAGVGETQYF. CDR3 nucleotides: TGTGCCTGGAGTCAAATAGCAGGGGTTGGGGAGACCCAGTACTTC.

The CDR3: CASRSSRLEWKQYF. CDR3 bases: TGTGCAAGTCGCTCCTCCAGGCTAGAATGGAAGCAGTACTTC. V usage is TRBV12-2 and J usage is TRBJ2-7. TRBV12-2 is annotated as a pseudogene. The CDR3 is 14 residues long.

The CDR3 bases are TGCGCCAGCAGCCAGGGACTAGCGGGAGGCCTCTTCGAGCAGTACTTC. Translation gives CASSQGLAGGLFEQYF. The chain links TRBV4-1 to TRBJ2-7; 15 nucleotides line up with TRBD2. CDR3 size: 16 residues. Per the germline V gene, CDR1 is MGHRA and CDR2 is YSYEKL. V dropped 3 bases and J dropped 6; count of bases not matched to a gene: 6.

CDR3: CASSPPVDGNTEAFF. CDR3 bases: TGTGCCAGCAGTCCTCCAGTGGACGGGAACACTGAAGCTTTCTTT. The chain uses TRBV7-9 and TRBJ1-1; D uncertain. The CDR3 runs 15 residues. The V and J ends lost 6 bases and 1 base respectively, with 15 bases between them. Germline values: CDR1 SEHNR, CDR2 FQNEAQ (reference sequence).

The chain links TRBV18 to TRBJ1-1; a possible D gene is TRBD1 (6 bases). With 3 bases removed from V and 3 bases from J, the gap between germline ends came to 17 bases. Germline-derived CDR1 and CDR2 are KGHSH and LQKENI. This CDR3 has 16 amino acids. CDR3 coding DNA: TGTGCCAGCTCACCCCTACAGGGTTTACAGGACACTGAAGCTTTCTTT. This translates into CASSPLQGLQDTEAFF.

This clone was counted a few times. The chain combines TRBV6-1 with TRBJ1-2; D gene unclear. The germline V gene has CDR1 MNHNS and CDR2 SASEGT. V was clipped by 3 bases and J by 8 bases, with 10 bases between them. The CDR3 has 12 residues. This CDR3 reads CASSETPKGYTF. The CDR3 DNA sequence: TGTGCCAGCAGTGAGACCCCGAAGGGCTACACCTTC.

Regarding this clone: In the same sample, other DNA sequences code for this CDR3. This rearrangement joins TRBV4-1 to TRBJ2-7; D unclear. The germline V gene has CDR1 MGHRA and CDR2 YSYEKL. The CDR3 consists of 12 residues. V shed 0 bases and J shed 4 bases, with 4 bases lying between them. Here the CDR3 reads CASSQDGYEQYF. In DNA form, the CDR3 reads TGCGCCAGCAGCCAAGATGGATACGAGCAGTACTTC.

V usage is TRBV5-6 and J usage is TRBJ2-1; 7 bases match TRBD2. The CDR3 has 16 residues. With V trimmed by 0 bases and J by 0 bases, 3 bases remained unmatched. Looked up from germline, CDR1 is SGHDT and CDR2 is YYEEEE. This CDR3 reads CASSLATSFSYNEQFF. The CDR3 DNA reads TGTGCCAGCAGCTTGGCGACTAGCTTCTCCTACAATGAGCAGTTCTTC.

The chain combines TRBV6-5 with TRBJ2-2; 9 bases map to TRBD2. Germline loops: CDR1 MNHEY, CDR2 SVGAGI. The CDR3 covers 14 residues. Trimming removed 6 bases from V and 3 bases from J; junction bases left unmatched: 2. Here the CDR3 DNA reads TGTGCCAGCAGCCGGACTAGCGACACCGGGGAGCTGTTTTTT. Amino acid sequence: CASSRTSDTGELFF.

For this clone: This sample includes further DNA sequences coding for the same CDR3. This chain's CDR3 is CASSLSRGGNTEAFF. Written as DNA, the CDR3 is TGTGCCAGCAGTTTAAGTCGGGGGGGTAACACTGAAGCTTTCTTT. The rearrangement uses TRBV28 and TRBJ1-1; D is possibly TRBD1 (5 bases). The CDR3 consists of 15 residues. Deletions cut 2 bases from V and 2 bases from J, with 12 bases between. Looked up from germline, CDR1 is MDHEN and CDR2 is SYDVKM.

The V and J genes are TRBV29-1 and TRBJ1-3; D not certain. Germline V CDR1 and CDR2: SQVTM, ANQGSEA. V lost 4 bases, J lost 4 bases, and 8 bases lay in between. This CDR3 region has 12 residues. Here the CDR3 reads CSVAGFGNTIYF. The DNA for the CDR3 is TGCAGCGTTGCTGGGTTCGGAAACACCATATATTTT.

This clone has a handful of counts. This chain joins TRBV27 and TRBJ1-5, with 10 bases identical to TRBD1. V lost 8 bases to trimming and J lost 5 bases; unmatched junction nucleotides: 6. Looked up from germline, CDR1 is MNHEY and CDR2 is SMNVEV (reference sequence). The CDR3 covers 14 residues. The CDR3 DNA is TGTGCCAGCGGTAGACAGGGGGCAGATCAGCCCCAGCATTTT. Translated, it gives CASGRQGADQPQHF.

A word on this clone: The identical CDR3 is also encoded by other nucleotide sequences in the sample. The V call is TRBV6-5, the J call TRBJ2-7; D ambiguous. Germline assignment: CDR1 MNHEY and CDR2 SVGAGI. V shed 0 bases and J shed 2 bases, with 8 bases lying between them. The CDR3 runs 14 residues. The CDR3: CASSYSYPAYEQYF. The CDR3 DNA follows: TGTGCCAGCAGTTACTCGTACCCGGCCTACGAGCAGTACTTC.

This clone was picked up one time. CDR3 sequence reads: CASSLAPREETQYF. As DNA, the CDR3 is TGTGCCAGCAGCTTGGCCCCGCGGGAAGAGACCCAGTACTTC. V gene TRBV5-6 combines with J gene TRBJ2-5, with a tentative D call TRBD2 (5 bases). V was clipped by 0 bases and J by 3 bases, with 9 bases between them. The CDR3 covers 14 residues. Germline CDR1 reads SGHDT; CDR2 reads YYEEEE. Full variable domain (outside the CDR3, taken from reference TRBV5-6 and TRBJ2-5): DAGVTQSPTHLIKTRGQQVTLRCSPKSGHDTVSWYQQALGQGPQFIFQYYEEEERQRGNFPDRFSGHQFPNYSSELNVNALLLGDSALYLCASSLAPREETQYFGPGTRLLVL.